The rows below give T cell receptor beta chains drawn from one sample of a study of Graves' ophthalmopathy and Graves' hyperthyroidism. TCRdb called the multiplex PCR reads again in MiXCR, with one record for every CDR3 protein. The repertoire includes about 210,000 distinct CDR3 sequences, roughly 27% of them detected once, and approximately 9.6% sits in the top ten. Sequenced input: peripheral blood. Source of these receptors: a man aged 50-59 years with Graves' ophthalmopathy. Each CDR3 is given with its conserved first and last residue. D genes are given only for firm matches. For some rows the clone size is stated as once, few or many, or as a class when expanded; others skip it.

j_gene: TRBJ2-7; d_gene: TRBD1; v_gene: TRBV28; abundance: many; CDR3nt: TGTGCCAGCAGTTTCCTCGTTCCGGGGACAGGTACTTCTCCCCTGTACGAGCAGTACTTC; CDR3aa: CASSFLVPGTGTSPLYEQYF
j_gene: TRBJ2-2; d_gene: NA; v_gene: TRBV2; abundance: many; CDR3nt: TGTGCCAGCAGAGTGGACGGAGGTGTTTGGGAGCTGTTTTTT; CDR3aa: CASRVDGGVWELFF
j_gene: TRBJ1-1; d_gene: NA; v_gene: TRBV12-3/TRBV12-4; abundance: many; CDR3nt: TGTGCCAGCAGTTTAGGAGACAGGAAGAACACTGAAGCTTTCTTT; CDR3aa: CASSLGDRKNTEAFF
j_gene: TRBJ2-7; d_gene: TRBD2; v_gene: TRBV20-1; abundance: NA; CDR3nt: TGCAGTGCTAGGCCGACTAGCGGGACCCACTCCTACGAGCAGTACTTC; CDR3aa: CSARPTSGTHSYEQYF
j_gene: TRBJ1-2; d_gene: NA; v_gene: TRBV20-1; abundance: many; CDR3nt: TGCAGTGCTAGCGGAGGGGGTCAAAACTATGGCTACACCTTC; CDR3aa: CSASGGGQNYGYTF
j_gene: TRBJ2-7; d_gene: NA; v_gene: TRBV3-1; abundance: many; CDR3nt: TGTGCCAGCAGCTGGGGATCCTTGGAGGCATACGAGCAGTACTTC; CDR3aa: CASSWGSLEAYEQYF
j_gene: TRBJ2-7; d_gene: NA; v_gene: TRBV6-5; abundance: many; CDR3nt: TGTGCCAGCAGTAGACGGGTATACTACGAGCAGTACTTC; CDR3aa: CASSRRVYYEQYF
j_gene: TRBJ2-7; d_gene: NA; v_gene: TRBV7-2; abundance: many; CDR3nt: TGTGCCAGCAGCCTTGGGCCTCGATACGAGCAGTACTTC; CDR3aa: CASSLGPRYEQYF
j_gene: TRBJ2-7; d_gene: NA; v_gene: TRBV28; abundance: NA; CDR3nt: TGTGCCAGCAGTTCAAGGATTCTACCCTACGAGCAGTACTTC; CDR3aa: CASSSRILPYEQYF
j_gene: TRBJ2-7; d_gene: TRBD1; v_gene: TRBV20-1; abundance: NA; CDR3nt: TGCAGTGCTTCCCCCTCAGCTGCAGGGGGCCCTTACGAGCAGTACTTC; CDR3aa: CSASPSAAGGPYEQYF
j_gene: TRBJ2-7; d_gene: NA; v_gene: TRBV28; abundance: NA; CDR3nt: TGTGCCAGCTCCCCGGGGGACGACGAGCAGTACTTC; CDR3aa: CASSPGDDEQYF
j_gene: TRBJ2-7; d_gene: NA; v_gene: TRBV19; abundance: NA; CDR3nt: TGTGCCAGTAGTCCCGAGAGCGGAACTTCCTACGAGCAGTACTTC; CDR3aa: CASSPESGTSYEQYF
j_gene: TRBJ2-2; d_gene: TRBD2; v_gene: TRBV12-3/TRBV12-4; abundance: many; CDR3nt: TGTGCCAGCAGTAAAGTAGCGGGAGCGGGCACCGGGGAGCTGTTTTTT; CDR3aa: CASSKVAGAGTGELFF
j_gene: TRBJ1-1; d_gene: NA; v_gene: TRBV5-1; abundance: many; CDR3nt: TGCGCCAGCAGCTTGGATGGTTTCACAGGGTCGTCAGGGGCTGAAGCTTTCTTT; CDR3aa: CASSLDGFTGSSGAEAFF
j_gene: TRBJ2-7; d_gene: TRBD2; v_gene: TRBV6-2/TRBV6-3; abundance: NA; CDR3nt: TGTGCCAGCAGTTACAGGACTAGCGGGAGGTACGAGCAGTACTTC; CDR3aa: CASSYRTSGRYEQYF
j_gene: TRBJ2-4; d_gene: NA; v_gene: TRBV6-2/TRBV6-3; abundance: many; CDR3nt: TGTGCCAGCAGTTACGGGATAGCCAAAAACATTCAGTACTTC; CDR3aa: CASSYGIAKNIQYF
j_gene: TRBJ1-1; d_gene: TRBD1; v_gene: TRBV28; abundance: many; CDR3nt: TGTGCCAGCAGTTCGGCCGGGACAGGGGGGACTGAAGCTTTCTTT; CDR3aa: CASSSAGTGGTEAFF